The 29 T cell receptor beta chains below were found in one sample sequenced in a study of CD8+ T cells in alopecia areata. Treatment denoted: oral pan-JAK inhibitor, 5-10 mg twice daily. RNA extraction was followed by reverse transcription into cDNA, which acted as the sequencing template. The data were produced by immunoSEQ multiplex PCR, yet TCRdb's version contains in-frame clones alone and is incomplete. The sample shows 87,000 or so clones, around 71% of them seen only once. The sample here was CD8+ T cells sorted from blood, taken between weeks 44 and 45, from a patient treated with tofacitinib. All receptors come from a human donor with alopecia areata.

The rearrangement links TRBV29-1 to TRBJ1-1; D remains ambiguous. V lost 4 bases and J 7 bases, leaving 10 bases between the germline ends. Germline lookup yields CDR1 SQVTM and CDR2 ANQGSEA. The CDR3 loop spans 11 amino acids. The CDR3 DNA sequence: TGCAGCGTTGGTGAGGGCCTTGAAGCTTTCTTT. It encodes CSVGEGLEAFF.

This chain links TRBV6-6 with TRBJ2-3; D is unresolved. The CDR3 is 12 residues long. Trimming took 4 bases from V and 1 from J, leaving 3 bases between them. CDR1 and CDR2 from the germline V gene are MNHNY and SVGAGI (reference sequence). The CDR3 region is CASSFGTDTQYF. The CDR3 coding sequence is TGTGCCAGCAGTTTCGGCACAGATACGCAGTATTTT.

V is TRBV9 and J is TRBJ1-1; a possible D gene is TRBD1 (5 bases). V lost 2 bases, J lost 6 bases, and 17 bases lay in between. The CDR3 loop spans 15 amino acids. Germline V CDR1 and CDR2: SGDLS, YYNGEE. The CDR3: CASSVDGTSLAEAFF. CDR3 DNA: TGTGCCAGCAGCGTGGATGGGACTTCGCTCGCTGAAGCTTTCTTT.

This chain links TRBV7-9 with TRBJ2-1, with no clear D. This CDR3 is 13 amino acids long. With 3 bases removed from V and 7 bases from J, the gap between germline ends came to 10 bases. Per germline, CDR1 SEHNR and CDR2 FQNEAQ (reference sequence). CDR3 coding DNA: TGTGCCAGCAGCTTCAGTAGACTGAATGAGCAGTTCTTC. Its protein is CASSFSRLNEQFF.

This clone was counted a few times. The J gene is TRBJ2-7, the V gene TRBV29-1, with 7 bases fitting TRBD1. Germline CDR1 is SQVTM and CDR2 is ANQGSEA. The CDR3 totals 13 residues. Germline trimming cut 6 bases from V and 5 bases from J; bases unmatched to any gene: 10. The CDR3 DNA is TGCAGCGTGGCGGACAGGATTCGCGACGAGCAGTACTTC. It yields the protein CSVADRIRDEQYF.

The chain carries TRBV29-1 and TRBJ1-2, with a possible D match to TRBD1 (5 bases). The CDR3 is made up of 12 amino acids. V dropped 2 bases and J dropped 4 bases, with 8 bases sitting between them. CDR1 is SQVTM and CDR2 is ANQGSEA in the germline V gene. CDR3 amino acids: CSVESGIYGYTF. CDR3 bases: TGCAGCGTTGAATCAGGGATCTATGGCTACACCTTC.

The rearrangement uses TRBV19 and TRBJ1-4; D call uncertain. This CDR3 comprises 14 residues. CDR1 and CDR2 from the germline V gene are LNHDA and SQIVND (reference sequence). V shed 3 bases and J shed 5 bases, with 10 bases lying between them. CDR3 DNA sequence: TGTGCCAGTAGTATCGACGGGGAAAATGAAAAACTGTTTTTT. It codes for CASSIDGENEKLFF. Supplemented by reference TRBV19 and TRBJ1-4, the full variable domain reads DGGITQSPKYLFRKEGQNVTLSCEQNLNHDAMYWYRQDPGQGLRLIYYSQIVNDFQKGDIAEGYSVSREKKESFPLTVTSAQKNPTAFYLCASSIDGENEKLFFGSGTQLSVL.

This clone appeared once. V and J are TRBV5-1 and TRBJ2-1, with unresolved D. CDR1 SGHRS and CDR2 YFSETQ come from the germline V gene. The V end was cut by 1 base, the J end by 0 bases, with 5 bases between. This CDR3 is 14 amino acids long. Here the CDR3 DNA reads TGCGCCAGCAGCTTGACGAGCTCCTACAATGAGCAGTTCTTC. It is translated as CASSLTSSYNEQFF.

This clone has only a few counts. The chain recombines TRBV7-9 with TRBJ2-7, with no clear D. The germline V gene has CDR1 SEHNR and CDR2 FQNEAQ (reference sequence). The CDR3 sequence is 13 residues long. With 5 bases removed from V and 6 bases from J, the gap between germline ends came to 14 bases. The CDR3 spells CASSPSPGGEQYF. The CDR3 DNA reads as TGTGCCAGCAGCCCCTCACCTGGTGGCGAGCAGTACTTC.

As DNA, the CDR3 is TGTGCCTGGAGTGTTGGCGGGGGGGCCTGGGGAAACATTCAGTACTTC. Translation gives CAWSVGGGAWGNIQYF. The V and J genes are TRBV30 and TRBJ2-4; TRBD2 matches at 9 bases. This CDR3 is built from 16 residues. The trim removed 0 bases at V and 6 bases at J, leaving 9 bases unmatched. From germline, CDR1 is GTSNPN and CDR2 SVGIG (reference sequence). Filled out from reference TRBV30 and TRBJ2-4, the complete variable domain reads SQTIHQWPATLVQPVGSPLSLECTVEGTSNPNLYWYRQAAGRGLQLLFYSVGIGQISSEVPQNLSASRPQDRQFILSSKKLLLSDSGFYLCAWSVGGGAWGNIQYFGAGTRLSVL.

The chain carries TRBV7-8 and TRBJ2-1; 9 bases fit TRBD2. Germline CDR1 reads SGHVS; CDR2 reads FQNEAQ. J gave up 0 bases and V 5 bases, and 5 bases lay outside the gene matches. The CDR3 loop spans 16 amino acids. This CDR3 is CASSLSGGLSYNEQFF. CDR3 nucleotide sequence: TGTGCCAGCAGCCTTAGCGGGGGCCTCTCCTACAATGAGCAGTTCTTC.

This clone was counted a few times. The CDR3: CSVDSTGSVDNEQFF. The DNA of the CDR3 is TGCAGCGTTGATTCGACAGGGTCAGTTGACAATGAGCAGTTCTTC. This chain joins TRBV29-1 and TRBJ2-1, with TRBD1 matching 7 bases. The length of the CDR3 is 15 residues. In germline, CDR1 is SQVTM, CDR2 ANQGSEA. The V segment lost 3 bases and the J segment 5 bases; nucleotides outside the gene matches: 10.

The chain combines TRBV5-7 with TRBJ1-2; a weak D match, TRBD1 (6 bases). TRBV5-7 is marked as an open reading frame, function uncertain. V was pared by 1 base and J by 4 bases, with 14 bases between. This CDR3 is 15 amino acids long. CDR3 region: CASSLQDRIFYGYTF. CDR3 DNA: TGTGCCAGCAGCTTGCAGGACAGAATTTTCTATGGCTACACCTTC.

This clone has a handful of counts. The V and J genes are TRBV20-1 and TRBJ2-1; no definite D call. V lost 6 bases and J lost 6, with 9 bases in between. The CDR3 length is 11 residues. Germline assignment: CDR1 DFQATT and CDR2 SNEGSKA (reference sequence). CDR3 nucleotide sequence: TGCAGTGCCCGCTCGTCCAATGAGCAGTTCTTC. It encodes CSARSSNEQFF.

J is TRBJ1-2 and V is TRBV15, with 9 bases fitting TRBD1. Unmatched junction bases numbered 4, after V lost 5 bases and J lost 6 bases. Germline V lookup: CDR1 LNHNV, CDR2 YYDKDF (reference sequence). This CDR3 region has 13 residues. CDR3 protein: CATSGGQGDGYTF. The CDR3 DNA reads as TGTGCCACCAGCGGGGGACAGGGAGATGGCTACACCTTC.

The chain uses TRBV7-5 and TRBJ2-1; whether TRBD2, the table's D call, matches the DNA was not checked. TRBV7-5 is listed as a pseudogene. The CDR3 runs to 17 residues. The DNA for the CDR3 is TGTGCCAGCAGCCTAAAACCATTGGGGACTAGCCGCAATGAGCAGTTCTTC. This sequence encodes CASSLKPLGTSRNEQFF.

This sequence joins TRBV5-1 and TRBJ2-2; D remains ambiguous. CDR1 and CDR2 from the germline V gene are SGHRS and YFSETQ. The CDR3 runs to 12 residues. V lost 5 bases and J lost 8, with 10 bases in between. This chain's CDR3 is CASRPKGGELFF. The CDR3 nucleotides are TGCGCCAGCAGACCAAAAGGAGGGGAGCTGTTTTTT.

The rearrangement joins TRBV7-9 to TRBJ2-3; D gene unclear. The germline gives CDR1 SEHNR, CDR2 FQNEAQ (reference sequence). CDR3 length: 12 residues. Trimming pared 1 base from V and 6 bases from J, leaving 5 bases between. The CDR3 sequence is CASSLDSDTQYF. The CDR3 DNA follows: TGTGCCAGCAGCTTAGATTCTGATACGCAGTATTTT.

This sequence joins TRBV13 and TRBJ2-3; 7 bases match TRBD1. This CDR3 contains 14 residues. Germline CDR1 reads PRHDT; CDR2 reads FYEKMQ (reference sequence). V shed 4 bases, J shed 2 bases, and the junction held 3 bases outside the gene matches. CDR3 residues: CASSYRGYTDTQYF. The CDR3 region has the DNA TGTGCCAGCAGCTACAGGGGCTACACAGATACGCAGTATTTT.

This clone appeared once. The gene calls are TRBV29-1 and TRBJ1-2; D gene unclear. Trimming pared 6 bases from V and 2 bases from J, leaving 10 bases between. CDR1 and CDR2 (germline): SQVTM, ANQGSEA. There are 12 residues in the CDR3. The chain's CDR3 is CSVSSPNYGYTF. The CDR3, as DNA: TGCAGCGTGTCCTCACCCAACTATGGCTACACCTTC. Complete variable domain (other parts from reference TRBV29-1 and TRBJ1-2): SAVISQKPSRDICQRGTSLTIQCQVDSQVTMMFWYRQQPGQSLTLIATANQGSEATYESGFVIDKFPISRPNLTFSTLTVSNMSPEDSSIYLCSVSSPNYGYTFGSGTRLTVV.

The chain links TRBV30 to TRBJ2-3; 9 bases fit TRBD2. This CDR3 is built from 15 residues. V lost 1 base and J lost 4; bases outside the gene matches: 6. Germline V lookup: CDR1 GTSNPN, CDR2 SVGIG (reference sequence). Here the CDR3 DNA reads TGTGCCTGGAGTGCAAGCGGGGGGCCGGCAGATACGCAGTATTTT. Its translation: CAWSASGGPADTQYF. The whole variable domain, remainder taken from reference TRBV30 and TRBJ2-3, is SQTIHQWPATLVQPVGSPLSLECTVEGTSNPNLYWYRQAAGRGLQLLFYSVGIGQISSEVPQNLSASRPQDRQFILSSKKLLLSDSGFYLCAWSASGGPADTQYFGPGTRLTVL.

This clone was counted only a few times. A junction end diverges from the germline sequence, so it may reflect a read error. The J gene is TRBJ2-7, the V gene TRBV2; TRBD2 matches at 10 bases. The CDR3 runs 14 residues. Germline CDR1 SNHLY, CDR2 FYNNEI. CDR3 region: CASSEGTSAYEQYF. The CDR3 DNA sequence: TGTGCCAGCAGCGAAGGGACTAGCGCCTACGAGCAGTACTTC.

This clone was observed a few times. The chain uses TRBV19 and TRBJ2-1; 9 bases agree with TRBD1. Losses at the gene ends were 6 bases for V and 8 bases for J; bases not matched to a gene: 2. CDR1 and CDR2 from the germline V gene are LNHDA and SQIVND (reference sequence). The CDR3 has 12 amino acids. The CDR3: CASRQGADEQFF. The CDR3 nucleotides read TGTGCCAGTAGACAGGGGGCTGATGAGCAGTTCTTC.

This clone appeared a few times. This sequence joins TRBV6-6 and TRBJ2-3, with 8 bases matching TRBD1. CDR3 length equals 16 residues. Trimming cost V 2 bases and J 2 bases; bases outside gene matches: 6. Germline CDR1 MNHNY, CDR2 SVGAGI (reference sequence). This CDR3 is CASSYPQTGDTDTQYF. Here the CDR3 DNA reads TGTGCCAGCAGTTACCCCCAGACAGGGGACACAGATACGCAGTATTTT.

The chain has TRBV5-6 and TRBJ1-5, with 7 bases fitting TRBD1. The J segment lost 4 bases and the V segment lost 3 bases, leaving 4 bases of the junction unmatched. Germline-derived CDR1 and CDR2 are SGHDT and YYEEEE. The CDR3 totals 14 residues. The CDR3 protein is CASSYGQENQPQHF. CDR3 sequence (DNA): TGTGCCAGCAGCTACGGACAGGAAAATCAGCCCCAGCATTTT.

About this clone itself: Other DNA sequences in this specimen translate into the identical CDR3. This chain joins TRBV13 and TRBJ1-1; no clear D gene. The germline V and J ends were trimmed by 4 bases and 5 bases, with 8 bases remaining between them. Germline values: CDR1 PRHDT, CDR2 FYEKMQ (reference sequence). CDR3 length equals 12 residues. The CDR3 here is CASSSRGTEAFF. The DNA of the CDR3 is TGTGCCAGCAGCTCTCGAGGGACTGAAGCTTTCTTT.

The CDR3 loop reads CASGLSNQPQHF. The CDR3 DNA sequence: TGTGCTAGTGGTCTTAGCAATCAGCCCCAGCATTTT. The chain is built from TRBV12-5 and TRBJ1-5; no definite D call. CDR1 and CDR2 (germline): LGHNT, FRNRAP. The V end was cut by 5 bases, the J end by 0 bases, with 2 bases between. This CDR3 contains 12 residues.

In nucleotides, the CDR3 is TGTGCCAGCAGCTTAAATAATTCCCCCGAAGGGGGCTACACCTTC. Protein sequence: CASSLNNSPEGGYTF. The chain employs TRBV13 and TRBJ1-2; no clear D gene. The CDR3 covers 15 residues. V was trimmed by 2 bases and J by 8 bases, leaving 18 bases between them. From germline, CDR1 is PRHDT and CDR2 FYEKMQ (reference sequence).

The chain uses TRBV30 and TRBJ2-5; a weak D match, TRBD2 (7 bases). The CDR3 contains 14 residues. Germline V gives CDR1 GTSNPN, CDR2 SVGIG (reference sequence). Trimming pared 1 base from V and 5 bases from J, leaving 14 bases between. The chain's CDR3 is CAWSGGGAWETQYF. CDR3 coding DNA: TGTGCCTGGAGTGGTGGGGGGGCGTGGGAGACCCAGTACTTC.